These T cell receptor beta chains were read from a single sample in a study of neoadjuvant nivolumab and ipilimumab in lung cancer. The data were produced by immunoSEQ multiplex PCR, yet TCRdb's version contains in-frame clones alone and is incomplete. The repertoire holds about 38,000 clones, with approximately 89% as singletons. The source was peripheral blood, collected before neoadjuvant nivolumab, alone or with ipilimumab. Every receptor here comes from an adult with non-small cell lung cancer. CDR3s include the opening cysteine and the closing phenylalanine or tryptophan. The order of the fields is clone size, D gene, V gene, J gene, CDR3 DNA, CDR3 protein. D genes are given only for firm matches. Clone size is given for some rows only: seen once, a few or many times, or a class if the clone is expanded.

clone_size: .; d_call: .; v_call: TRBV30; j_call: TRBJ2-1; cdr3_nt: TGTGCCTGGAGTCGAGGGTCTGAGCAGTTCTTC; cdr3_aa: CAWSRGSEQFF
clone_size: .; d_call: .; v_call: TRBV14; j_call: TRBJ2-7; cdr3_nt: TGTGCCAGCAGCCAAGAGCTAGGAGAGCAGTACTTC; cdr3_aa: CASSQELGEQYF
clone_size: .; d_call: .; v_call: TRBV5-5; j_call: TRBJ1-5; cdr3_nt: TGTGCCAGCAGCTTCCTTCCGGGGTGGGAAAGCAATCAGCCCCAGCATTTT; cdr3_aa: CASSFLPGWESNQPQHF
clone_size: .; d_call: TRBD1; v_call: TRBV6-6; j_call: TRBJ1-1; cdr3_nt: TGTGCCAGCAGTACCGGACAGGGGACGAACACTGAAGCTTTCTTT; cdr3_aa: CASSTGQGTNTEAFF
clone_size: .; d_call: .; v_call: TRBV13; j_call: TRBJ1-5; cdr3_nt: TGTGCCAGCAGCCCCCGGGGAAGCAATCAGCCCCAGCATTTT; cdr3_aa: CASSPRGSNQPQHF
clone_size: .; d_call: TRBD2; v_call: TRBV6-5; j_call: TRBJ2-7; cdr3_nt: TGTGCCAGCAGTCAGGCCGGCGCGGGGGACTACGAGCAGTACTTC; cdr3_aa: CASSQAGAGDYEQYF
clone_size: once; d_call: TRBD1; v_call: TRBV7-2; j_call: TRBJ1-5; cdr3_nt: TGTGCCAGCAGCTTCACAGGGGAAGGCAATCAGCCCCAGCATTTT; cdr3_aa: CASSFTGEGNQPQHF
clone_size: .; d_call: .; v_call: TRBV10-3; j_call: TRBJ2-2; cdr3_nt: TGTGCCATCAGTGAAACCTCGCCCGACAGAAACACCGGGGAGCTGTTTTTT; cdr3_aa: CAISETSPDRNTGELFF
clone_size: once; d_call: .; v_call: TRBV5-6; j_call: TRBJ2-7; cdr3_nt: TGTGCCAGCAGCTTGGATGTGGATCCCTACGAGCAGTACTTC; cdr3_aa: CASSLDVDPYEQYF
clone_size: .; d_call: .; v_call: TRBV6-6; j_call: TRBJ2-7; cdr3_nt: TGTGCCAGCAGGCCGGGACAAACCTACGAGCAGTACTTC; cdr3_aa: CASRPGQTYEQYF
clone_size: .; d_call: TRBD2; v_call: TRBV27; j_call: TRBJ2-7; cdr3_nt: TGTGCCAGCAGACGCTCCGGGACTAGCGGTTCGAGCTCCTACGAGCAGTACTTC; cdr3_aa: CASRRSGTSGSSSYEQYF
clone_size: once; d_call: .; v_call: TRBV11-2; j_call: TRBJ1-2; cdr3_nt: TGTGCCAGCAACGCCGGACAAGCCTATGGCTACACCTTC; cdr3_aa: CASNAGQAYGYTF
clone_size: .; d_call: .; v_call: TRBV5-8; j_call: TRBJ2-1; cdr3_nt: TGTGCCAGCAGCTTGTTCGCGCTAAATAATGAGCAGTTCTTC; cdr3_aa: CASSLFALNNEQFF
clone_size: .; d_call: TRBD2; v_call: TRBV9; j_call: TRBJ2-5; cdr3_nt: TGTGCCAGCAGCCCGGGACTCTGGGAGGGTCACCAAGAGACCCAGTACTTC; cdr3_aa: CASSPGLWEGHQETQYF
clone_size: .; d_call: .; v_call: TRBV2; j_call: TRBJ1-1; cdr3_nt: TGTGCCAGCAGTGAAGCGAGACAGCCGAACACTGAAGCTTTCTTT; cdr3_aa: CASSEARQPNTEAFF
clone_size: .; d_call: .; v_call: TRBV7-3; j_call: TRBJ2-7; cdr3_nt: TGTGCCAGCAGCCCGGCCTCCGGTAGCTTAGACGAGCAGTACTTC; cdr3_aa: CASSPASGSLDEQYF
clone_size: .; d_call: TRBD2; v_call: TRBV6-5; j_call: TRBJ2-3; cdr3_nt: TGTGCCAGCAGTTACAGGGCTAGCGGTACAGATACGCAGTATTTT; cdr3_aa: CASSYRASGTDTQYF
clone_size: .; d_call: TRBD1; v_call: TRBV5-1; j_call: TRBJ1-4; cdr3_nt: TGCGCCAGCAGCTTCTCGACGGACAGGGGTAGTGAAAAACTGTTTTTT; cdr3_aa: CASSFSTDRGSEKLFF
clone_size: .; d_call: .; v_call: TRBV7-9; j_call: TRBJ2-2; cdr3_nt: TGTGCCAGCAGCTTTGAGGGGGAGCTGTTTTTT; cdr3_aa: CASSFEGELFF
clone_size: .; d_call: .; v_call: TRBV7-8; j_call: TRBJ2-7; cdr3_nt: TGTGCCAGCAGCTTAGCAGGGGGCTACGAGCAGTACTTC; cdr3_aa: CASSLAGGYEQYF
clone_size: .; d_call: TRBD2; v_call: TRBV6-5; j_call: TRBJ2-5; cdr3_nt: TGTGCCAGCAGCCCCTTTCGGGGGGGGCAAGAGACCCAGTACTTC; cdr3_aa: CASSPFRGGQETQYF
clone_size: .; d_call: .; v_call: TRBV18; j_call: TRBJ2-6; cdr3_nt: TGTGCCAGCTCACCCCAGGCTCCTGGGGCCAACGTCCTGACTTTC; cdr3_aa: CASSPQAPGANVLTF
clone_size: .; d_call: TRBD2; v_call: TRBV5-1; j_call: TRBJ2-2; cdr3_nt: TGCGCCAGCAGCTTGGTTGGACTAGCGGGAACCGGGGAGCTGTTTTTT; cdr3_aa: CASSLVGLAGTGELFF
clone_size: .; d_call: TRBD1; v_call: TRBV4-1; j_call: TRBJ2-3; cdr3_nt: TGCGCCAGCAGCCAGGTCGACAGGGGCAGCACAGATACGCAGTATTTT; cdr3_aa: CASSQVDRGSTDTQYF
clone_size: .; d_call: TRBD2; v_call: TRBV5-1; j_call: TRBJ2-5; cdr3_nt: TGCGCCAGCAGCTCCCCGAGCGGGAGTGAGACCCAGTACTTC; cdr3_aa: CASSSPSGSETQYF
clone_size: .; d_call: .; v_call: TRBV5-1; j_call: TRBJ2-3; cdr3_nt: TGCGCCAGCAGCTGGAGGACTAGCACAGATACGCAGTATTTT; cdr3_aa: CASSWRTSTDTQYF
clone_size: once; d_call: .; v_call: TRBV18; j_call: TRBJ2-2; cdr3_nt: TGTGCCAGCTCACCCGACGCGGACTTCGGGGAGCTGTTTTTT; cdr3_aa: CASSPDADFGELFF
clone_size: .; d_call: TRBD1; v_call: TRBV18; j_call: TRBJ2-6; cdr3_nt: TGTGCCAGCTCACCACCGGGACAGGGGTTTGCTGGGGCCAACGTCCTGACTTTC; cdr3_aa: CASSPPGQGFAGANVLTF
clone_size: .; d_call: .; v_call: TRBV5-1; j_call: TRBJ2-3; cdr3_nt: TGCGCCAGCAGCCTCAGTAGCACAGATACGCAGTATTTT; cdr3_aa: CASSLSSTDTQYF
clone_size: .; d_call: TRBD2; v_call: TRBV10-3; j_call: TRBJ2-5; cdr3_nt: TGTGCCATCAGTGAGGGACTAGGGAGGTACCGAGAGACCCAGTACTTC; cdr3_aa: CAISEGLGRYRETQYF
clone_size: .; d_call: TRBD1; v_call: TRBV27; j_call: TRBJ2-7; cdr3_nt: TGTGCCAGCAGAAAGACAGGGCTTGAGCAGTACTTC; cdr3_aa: CASRKTGLEQYF
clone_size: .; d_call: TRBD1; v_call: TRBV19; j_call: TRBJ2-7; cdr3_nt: TGTGCCAGTAGTGTAAGACAGGGGGCCGTCGAAGAGCAGTACTTC; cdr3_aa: CASSVRQGAVEEQYF
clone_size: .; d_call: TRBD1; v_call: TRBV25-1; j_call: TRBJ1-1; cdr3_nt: TGTGCCAGCAGTAGGGACAGGGGAATGACTGAAGCTTTCTTT; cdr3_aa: CASSRDRGMTEAFF
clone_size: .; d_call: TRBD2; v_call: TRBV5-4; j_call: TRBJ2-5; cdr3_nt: TGTGCCAGCAGCTCCGCGGGACTAGCGGGCGTTGAGACCCAGTACTTC; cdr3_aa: CASSSAGLAGVETQYF
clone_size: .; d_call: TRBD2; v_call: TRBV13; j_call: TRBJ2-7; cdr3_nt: TGTGCCAGCAGCTTAGGCCTTCTGGCGGGAGTGTCCTACGAGCAGTACTTC; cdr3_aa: CASSLGLLAGVSYEQYF
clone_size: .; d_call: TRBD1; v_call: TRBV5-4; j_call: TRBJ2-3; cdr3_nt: TGTGCCAGCAGCTTACTAGGGGGCGCAGATACGCAGTATTTT; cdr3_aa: CASSLLGGADTQYF
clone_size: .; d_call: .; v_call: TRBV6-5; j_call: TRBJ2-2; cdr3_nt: TGTGCCAGCAGTTCCCCAGCGTCCTTGGGTCCCGGGGAGCTGTTTTTT; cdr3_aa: CASSSPASLGPGELFF
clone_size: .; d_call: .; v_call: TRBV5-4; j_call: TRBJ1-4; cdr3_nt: TGTGCCAGCAGCTTAGATCCTCGGGAGGAAAAACTGTTTTTT; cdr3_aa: CASSLDPREEKLFF
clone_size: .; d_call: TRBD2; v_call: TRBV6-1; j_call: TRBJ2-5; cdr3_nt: TGTGCCAGCAGTTCGAGCGGGAGGGAGGAGACCCAGTACTTC; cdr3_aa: CASSSSGREETQYF
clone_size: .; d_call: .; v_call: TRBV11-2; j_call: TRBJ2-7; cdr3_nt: TGTGCCAGCAGGGCCTTGGGTTCCCCAACCTACGAGCAGTACTTC; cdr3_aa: CASRALGSPTYEQYF
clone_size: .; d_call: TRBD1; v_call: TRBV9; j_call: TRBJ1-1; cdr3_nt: TGTGCCAGCAGCGACCCTTCAGGGGGCGGAACTGAAGCTTTCTTT; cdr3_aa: CASSDPSGGGTEAFF
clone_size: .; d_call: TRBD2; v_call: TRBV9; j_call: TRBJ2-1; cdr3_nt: TGTGCCAGCAGCGTAGCCCCGGGACTAGAGGGCAATGAGCAGTTCTTC; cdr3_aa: CASSVAPGLEGNEQFF
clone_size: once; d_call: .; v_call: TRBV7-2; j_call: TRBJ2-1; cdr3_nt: TGTGCCAGCAGCCCCCGGAACGCCCGGAGGTTCTTC; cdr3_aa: CASSPRNARRFF
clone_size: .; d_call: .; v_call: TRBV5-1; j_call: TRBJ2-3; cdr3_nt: TGCGCCAGCAGCTTGGGGTCGGGTGGGAGCACAGATACGCAGTATTTT; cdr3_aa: CASSLGSGGSTDTQYF
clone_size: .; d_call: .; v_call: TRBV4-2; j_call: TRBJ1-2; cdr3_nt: TGTGCCAGCAGCCAAGACAGGGGTTCCTATGGCTACACCTTC; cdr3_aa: CASSQDRGSYGYTF
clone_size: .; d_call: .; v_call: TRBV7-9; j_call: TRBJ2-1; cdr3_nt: TGTGCCAGCAGCTTAAGGTCCGAACAAAATGAGCAGTTCTTC; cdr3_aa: CASSLRSEQNEQFF
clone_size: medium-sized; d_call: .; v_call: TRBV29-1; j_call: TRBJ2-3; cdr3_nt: TGCAGCGCCAAACCACGACTAGATAAGGGGGCAGATACGCAGTATTTT; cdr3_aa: CSAKPRLDKGADTQYF
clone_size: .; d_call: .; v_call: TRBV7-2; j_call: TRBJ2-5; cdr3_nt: TGTGCCAGCAGCTTAGAAGCGCAAGAGACCCAGTACTTC; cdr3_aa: CASSLEAQETQYF
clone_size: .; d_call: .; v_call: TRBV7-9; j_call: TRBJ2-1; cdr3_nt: TGTGCCAGCAGCTTAGTCGGGTCGGGAGCCTACAATGAGCAGTTCTTC; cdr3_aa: CASSLVGSGAYNEQFF
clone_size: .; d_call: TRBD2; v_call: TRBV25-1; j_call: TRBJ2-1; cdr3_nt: TGTGCCAGCAGTGAGTTGCGGGAGGGGGGGAATGAGCAGTTCTTC; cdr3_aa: CASSELREGGNEQFF
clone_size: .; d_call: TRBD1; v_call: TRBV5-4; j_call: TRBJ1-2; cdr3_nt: TGTGCCAGCAGCTTCGCTTTCAACCTTGGACAGGGTAATGGCTACACCTTC; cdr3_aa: CASSFAFNLGQGNGYTF
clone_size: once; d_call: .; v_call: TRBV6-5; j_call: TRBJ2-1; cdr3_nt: TGTGCCAGCCGCGTTGGTAGCGGCGCCTACAATGAGCAGTTCTTC; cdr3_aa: CASRVGSGAYNEQFF
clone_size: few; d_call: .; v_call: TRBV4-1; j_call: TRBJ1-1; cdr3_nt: TGCGCCAGCAGCCAAGGTACATTAATACGGTTCTTT; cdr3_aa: CASSQGTLIRFF
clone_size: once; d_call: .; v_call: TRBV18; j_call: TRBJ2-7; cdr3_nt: TGTGCCAGCTCCCCAGGGGAAAAGGGCGAGCAGTACTTC; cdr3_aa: CASSPGEKGEQYF
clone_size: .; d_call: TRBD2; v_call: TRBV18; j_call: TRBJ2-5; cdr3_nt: TGTGCCAGCTCACCACCGGCGCGGGGGGGAGAGACCCAGTACTTC; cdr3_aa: CASSPPARGGETQYF
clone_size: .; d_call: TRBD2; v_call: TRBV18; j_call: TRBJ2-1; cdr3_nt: TGTGCCAGCTCACCACAGGGGAGGGATGAGCAGTTCTTC; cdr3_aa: CASSPQGRDEQFF
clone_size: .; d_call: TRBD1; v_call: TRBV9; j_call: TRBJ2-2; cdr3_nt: TGTGCCAGCAGCGCGGAGGGACAGGGAAACACCGGGGAGCTGTTTTTT; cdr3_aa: CASSAEGQGNTGELFF
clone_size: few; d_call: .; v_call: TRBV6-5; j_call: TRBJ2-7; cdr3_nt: TGTGCCAGCAGTTATAATGAGCCCAGCTCCTACGAGCAGTACTTC; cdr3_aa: CASSYNEPSSYEQYF
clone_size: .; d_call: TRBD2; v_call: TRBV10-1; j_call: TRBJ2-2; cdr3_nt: TGCGCCAGAGGGAATAGCGGGAGGGGAGTTCCGTCGGGGACCGGGGAGCTGTTTTTT; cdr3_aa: CARGNSGRGVPSGTGELFF
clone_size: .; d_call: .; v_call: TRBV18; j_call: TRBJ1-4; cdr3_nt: TGTGCCAGCTCACCACGGACGGATGAAAAACTGTTTTTT; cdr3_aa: CASSPRTDEKLFF